The clone carrying this T cell receptor beta chain turned up a few times. The sample belongs to a study of T cell repertoires in cytomegalovirus infection. From the reads, TCRdb called clonotypes with MiXCR, one entry per CDR3 protein. The data show hundreds of thousands of distinct CDR3 sequences, with approximately 10% seen just once and roughly 10% held by the top ten. This CDR3 is built from 14 residues. Looked up from germline, CDR1 is SNHLY and CDR2 is FYNNEI. V lost 1 base to trimming and J lost 7 bases; unmatched junction nucleotides: 4. The source is a human donor in good health (CMV status not recorded). Some clones in this sample may be carry-over from other donors' samples. V and J are TRBV2 and TRBJ2-4; 7 bases are a match to TRBD1. The sample was PBMCs. CDR3 DNA: TGTGCCAGCAGTGAAGACAGGGGAGCGAACATTCAGTACTTC. Encoded protein: CASSEDRGANIQYF.